This TCR beta chain was profiled in a study of early T cells in non-severe SARS-CoV-2 infection (dated by TCRdb to the early 2020s). With regard to the full study: TCR sequencing used bulk RNA from unsorted whole blood, so alpha and beta chains could not be paired.

V is cut by 3 bases and J by 0 bases, and the space between the germline ends is 14 bases. The germline V gene yields SGHRS for CDR1 and YFSETQ for CDR2. Counted from cysteine to phenylalanine, this CDR3 has 16 amino acids. Left in the record is the CDR3 DNA by itself, 48 bases read in frame from the first base. This clonotype occurred a few times. Its antigen remains undetermined. The sample holds no much larger clone one base away, and base qualities are not on file. Study-wide findings and limitations: VDJdb matching was skewed toward anti-spike CD8 responses and likely underestimated virus-specific expansions, missing private and CD4 specificities.

A case-control design nested within a healthcare worker cohort in London, UK, was used, with weekly nasopharyngeal swab PCR tests and blood sampling performed. Between 23 and 31 March 2020, the week of the UK lockdown, healthcare workers were enrolled and then followed up weekly for as long as 16 weeks. Library construction relied on 5' RACE. The instrument given in TCRdb is NextSeq 500. In the TCR library protocol, unique molecular identifiers were attached to individual cDNA molecules to correct for PCR bias and sequencing error. Both TCR alpha and beta chains were sequenced, and tight co-correlation was observed between alpha and beta sequence abundances in each sample. As for how the authors treated the data: Decombinator V4 was used to annotate TCR sequences for V gene, J gene and CDR3. Expanded TCRs were defined as changing significantly between any two time points under a Poisson model with p below 0.0001. TCR abundances were normalised to the total number of TCRs sequenced in each sample and reported as counts per million. MAIT TCRs were defined by TRAV1-2 paired with TRAJ12, TRAJ20 or TRAJ33, and iNKT TCRs by TRAV10 paired with TRAJ18. VDJdb, accessed on 1 November 2021, was searched for TCRs annotated for CMV, EBV and SARS-CoV-2, and TCRs annotated for more than one antigen were excluded. Through fastp at Q25 and MiXCR, TCRdb rebuilt clones from the public reads, retaining in-frame beta chains. Each entry merges the rows of one CDR3 protein and shows their most common DNA and genes. TCRdb assigned the V and J calls; the authors' analysis was not used. This sample holds some 52,000 distinct CDR3 sequences; 8% to 8.5% were observed only once. The top ten clones comprise about 9.2% of the sample.

The chain was built from TRBV5-1 and TRBJ2-3, with the D gene too uncertain to name. The sequencing sample was made of whole blood. This TCR came from an adult who was a healthcare worker with PCR-confirmed SARS-CoV-2 infection or an uninfected control (not recorded which). The bases are TGCGCCAGCAGCTCCGTAGACATACAGAGCACAGATACGCAGTATTTT. Its translation reads: CASSSVDIQSTDTQYF.